The clone carrying this TCR beta chain was seen a few times. These data are taken from a study of identical twins. TCRdb redid the calling of the 5' RACE reads with MiXCR, one entry per CDR3 protein. The sample includes around 340,000 distinct CDR3 sequences, 9% to 10% of them seen just once. Germline CDR1 MNHEY, CDR2 SMNVEV (reference sequence). The CDR3 spans 13 residues. V shed 3 bases and J 8 bases; nucleotides not matched to a gene: 4. V gene TRBV27 combines with J gene TRBJ2-1, with 7 bases matching TRBD2. The sample comprised naive T cells sorted from blood. The clonotype comes from a woman between 50 and 59 years old in good health. CDR3 amino acids: CASSFGSGYEQFF. In DNA form, the CDR3 reads TGTGCCAGCAGTTTCGGTAGCGGGTATGAGCAGTTCTTC.